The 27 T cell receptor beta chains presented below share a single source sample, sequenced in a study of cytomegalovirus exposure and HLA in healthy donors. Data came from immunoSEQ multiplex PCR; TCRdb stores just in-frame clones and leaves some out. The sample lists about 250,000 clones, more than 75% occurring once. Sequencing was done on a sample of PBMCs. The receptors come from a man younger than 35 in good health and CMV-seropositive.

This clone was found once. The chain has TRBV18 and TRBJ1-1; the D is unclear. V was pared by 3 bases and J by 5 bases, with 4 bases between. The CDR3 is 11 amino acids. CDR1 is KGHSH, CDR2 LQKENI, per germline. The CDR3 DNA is TGTGCCAGCTCACCCCAGACTGAAGCTTTCTTT. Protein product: CASSPQTEAFF.

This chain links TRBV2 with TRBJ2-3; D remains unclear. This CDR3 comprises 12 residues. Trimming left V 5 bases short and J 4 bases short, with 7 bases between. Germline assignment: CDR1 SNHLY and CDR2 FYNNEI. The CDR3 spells CASSSISDTQYF. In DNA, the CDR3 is TGTGCCAGCAGTTCCATCTCAGATACGCAGTATTTT.

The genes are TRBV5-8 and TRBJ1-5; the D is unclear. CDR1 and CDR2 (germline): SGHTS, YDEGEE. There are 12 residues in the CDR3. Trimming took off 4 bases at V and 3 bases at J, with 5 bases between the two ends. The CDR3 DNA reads TGTGCCAGCAGCCGGAACAATCAGCCCCAGCATTTT. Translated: CASSRNNQPQHF.

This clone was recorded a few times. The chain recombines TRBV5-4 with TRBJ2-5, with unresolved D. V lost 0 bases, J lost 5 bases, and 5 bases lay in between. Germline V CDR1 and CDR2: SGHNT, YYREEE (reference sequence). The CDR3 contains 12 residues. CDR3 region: CASSLDGETQYF. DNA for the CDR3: TGTGCCAGCAGCTTGGACGGGGAGACCCAGTACTTC.

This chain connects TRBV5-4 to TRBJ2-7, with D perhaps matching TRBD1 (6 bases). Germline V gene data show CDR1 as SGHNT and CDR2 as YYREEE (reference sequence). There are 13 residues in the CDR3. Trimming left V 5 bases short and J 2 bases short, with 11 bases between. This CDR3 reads CASSRDTTYEQYF. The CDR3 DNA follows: TGTGCCAGCAGTCGGGACACTACCTACGAGCAGTACTTC. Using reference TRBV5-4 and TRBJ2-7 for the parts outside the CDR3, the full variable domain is ETGVTQSPTHLIKTRGQQVTLRCSSQSGHNTVSWYQQALGQGPQFIFQYYREEENGRGNFPPRFSGLQFPNYSSELNVNALELDDSALYLCASSRDTTYEQYFGPGTRLTVT.

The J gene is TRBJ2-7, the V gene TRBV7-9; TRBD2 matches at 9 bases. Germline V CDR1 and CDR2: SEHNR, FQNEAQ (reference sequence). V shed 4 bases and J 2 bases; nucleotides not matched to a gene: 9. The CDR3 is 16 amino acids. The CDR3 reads CASSSVAGGSAYEQYF. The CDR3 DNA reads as TGTGCCAGCAGCTCGGTGGCGGGAGGGAGTGCCTACGAGCAGTACTTC.

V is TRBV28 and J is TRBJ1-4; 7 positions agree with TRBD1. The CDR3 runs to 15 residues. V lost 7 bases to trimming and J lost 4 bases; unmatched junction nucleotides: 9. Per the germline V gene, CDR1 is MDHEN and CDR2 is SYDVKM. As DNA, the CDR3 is TGTGCCAGCACTTCCGGGACAGCGAGTAATGAAAAACTGTTTTTT. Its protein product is CASTSGTASNEKLFF.

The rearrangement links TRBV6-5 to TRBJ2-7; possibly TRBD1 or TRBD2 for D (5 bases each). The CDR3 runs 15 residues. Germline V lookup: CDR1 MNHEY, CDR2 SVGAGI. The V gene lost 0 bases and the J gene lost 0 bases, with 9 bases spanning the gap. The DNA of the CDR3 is TGTGCCAGCAGTTACTCTGGGACCGACTCCTACGAGCAGTACTTC. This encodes CASSYSGTDSYEQYF.

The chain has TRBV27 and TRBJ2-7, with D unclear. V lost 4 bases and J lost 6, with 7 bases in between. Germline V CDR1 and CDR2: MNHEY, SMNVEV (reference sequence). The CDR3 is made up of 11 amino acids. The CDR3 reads CASSSGPEQYF. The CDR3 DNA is TGTGCCAGCAGTTCAGGACCCGAGCAGTACTTC.

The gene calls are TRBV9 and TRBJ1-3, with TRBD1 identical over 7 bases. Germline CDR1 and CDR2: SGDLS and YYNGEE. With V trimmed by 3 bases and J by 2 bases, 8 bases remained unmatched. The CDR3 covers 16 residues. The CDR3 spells CASSGIRQGTGNTIYF. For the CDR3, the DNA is TGTGCCAGCAGCGGGATCAGACAGGGTACTGGAAACACCATATATTTT.

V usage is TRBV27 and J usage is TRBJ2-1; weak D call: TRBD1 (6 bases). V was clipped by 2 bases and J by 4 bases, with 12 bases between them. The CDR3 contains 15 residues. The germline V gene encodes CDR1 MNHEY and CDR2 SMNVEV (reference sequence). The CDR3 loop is CASSLGRGYYNEQFF. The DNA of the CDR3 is TGTGCCAGCAGTTTAGGCAGGGGTTATTACAATGAGCAGTTCTTC.

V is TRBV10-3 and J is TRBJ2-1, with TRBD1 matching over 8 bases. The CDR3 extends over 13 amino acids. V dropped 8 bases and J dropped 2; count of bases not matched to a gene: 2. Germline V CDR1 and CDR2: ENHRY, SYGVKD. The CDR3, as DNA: TGTGCCATCGGGGGACAGGCCTACAATGAGCAGTTCTTC. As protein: CAIGGQAYNEQFF.

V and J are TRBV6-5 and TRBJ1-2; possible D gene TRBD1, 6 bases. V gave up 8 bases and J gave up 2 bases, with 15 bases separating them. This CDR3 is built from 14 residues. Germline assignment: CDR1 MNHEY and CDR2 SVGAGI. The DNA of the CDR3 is TGTGCCAGCGGGAGGGGGGTACCCAACTATGGCTACACCTTC. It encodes CASGRGVPNYGYTF.

Here the CDR3 reads CASSAGLRNTGELFF. Written as DNA, the CDR3 is TGTGCCAGCAGTGCGGGACTCAGGAACACCGGGGAGCTGTTTTTT. J is TRBJ2-2 and V is TRBV6-5, with D perhaps matching TRBD2 (6 bases). Trimming took 5 bases from V and 1 from J, leaving 11 bases between them. The germline CDR1 and CDR2 sequences are MNHEY and SVGAGI. The CDR3 is made up of 15 amino acids.

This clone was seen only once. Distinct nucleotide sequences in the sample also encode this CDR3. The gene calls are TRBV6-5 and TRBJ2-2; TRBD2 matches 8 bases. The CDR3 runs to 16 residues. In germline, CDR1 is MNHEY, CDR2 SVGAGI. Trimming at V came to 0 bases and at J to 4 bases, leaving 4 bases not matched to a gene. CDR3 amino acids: CASSYSAGGITGELFF. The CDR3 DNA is TGTGCCAGCAGTTACTCGGCGGGAGGAATCACCGGGGAGCTGTTTTTT.

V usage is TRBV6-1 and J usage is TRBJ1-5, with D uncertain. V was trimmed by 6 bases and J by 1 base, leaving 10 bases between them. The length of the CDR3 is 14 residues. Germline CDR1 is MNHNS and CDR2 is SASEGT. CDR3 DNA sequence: TGTGCCAGCAGGGACTTTTCGAGCAATCAGCCCCAGCATTTT. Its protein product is CASRDFSSNQPQHF.

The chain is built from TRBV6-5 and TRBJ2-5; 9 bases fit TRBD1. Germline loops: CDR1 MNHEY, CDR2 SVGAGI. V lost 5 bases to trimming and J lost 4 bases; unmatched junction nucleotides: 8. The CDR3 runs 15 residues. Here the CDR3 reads CASSPGTGNAETQYF. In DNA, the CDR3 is TGTGCCAGCAGTCCAGGGACAGGGAACGCAGAGACCCAGTACTTC.

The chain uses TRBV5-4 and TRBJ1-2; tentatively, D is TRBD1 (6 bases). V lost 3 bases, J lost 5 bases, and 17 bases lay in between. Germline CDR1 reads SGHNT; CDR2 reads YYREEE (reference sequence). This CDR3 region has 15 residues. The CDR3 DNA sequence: TGTGCCAGCAGCTCCCAGGGGTCAGGGCGGTATGGCTACACCTTC. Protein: CASSSQGSGRYGYTF. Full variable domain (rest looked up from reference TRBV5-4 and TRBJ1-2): ETGVTQSPTHLIKTRGQQVTLRCSSQSGHNTVSWYQQALGQGPQFIFQYYREEENGRGNFPPRFSGLQFPNYSSELNVNALELDDSALYLCASSSQGSGRYGYTFGSGTRLTVV.

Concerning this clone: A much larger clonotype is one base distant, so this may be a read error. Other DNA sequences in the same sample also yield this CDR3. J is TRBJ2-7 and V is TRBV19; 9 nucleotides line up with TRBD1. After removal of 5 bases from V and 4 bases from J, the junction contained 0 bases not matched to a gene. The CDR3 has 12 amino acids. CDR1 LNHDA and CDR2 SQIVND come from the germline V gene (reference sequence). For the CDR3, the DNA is TGTGCCAGTAGTGACAGGGGGTACGAGCAGTACTTC. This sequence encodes CASSDRGYEQYF.

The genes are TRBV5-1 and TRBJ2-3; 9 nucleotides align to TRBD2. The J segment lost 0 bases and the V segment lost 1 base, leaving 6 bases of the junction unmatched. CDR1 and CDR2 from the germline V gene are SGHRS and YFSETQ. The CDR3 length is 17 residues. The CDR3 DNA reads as TGCGCCAGCAGCTTGTTCACTAGCGGGTCTAGCACAGATACGCAGTATTTT. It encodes CASSLFTSGSSTDTQYF.

CDR3 nucleotides: TGTGCCTGGAGCGCAACTAGTGACGAGCAGTACTTC. Its translation is CAWSATSDEQYF. The chain carries TRBV30 and TRBJ2-7; maybe TRBD2 (5 bases). V was clipped by 3 bases and J by 5 bases, with 11 bases between them. The germline V gene has CDR1 GTSNPN and CDR2 SVGIG (reference sequence). The CDR3 contains 12 residues. The full variable domain, its missing parts supplied by reference TRBV30 and TRBJ2-7, is SQTIHQWPATLVQPVGSPLSLECTVEGTSNPNLYWYRQAAGRGLQLLFYSVGIGQISSEVPQNLSASRPQDRQFILSSKKLLLSDSGFYLCAWSATSDEQYFGPGTRLTVT.

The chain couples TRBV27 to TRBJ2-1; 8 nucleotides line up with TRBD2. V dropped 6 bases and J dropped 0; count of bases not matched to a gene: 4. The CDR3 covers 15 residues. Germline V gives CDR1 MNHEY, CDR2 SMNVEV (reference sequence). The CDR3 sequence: CASSLLAASYNEQFF. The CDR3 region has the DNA TGTGCCAGCAGCTTACTAGCGGCCTCCTACAATGAGCAGTTCTTC.

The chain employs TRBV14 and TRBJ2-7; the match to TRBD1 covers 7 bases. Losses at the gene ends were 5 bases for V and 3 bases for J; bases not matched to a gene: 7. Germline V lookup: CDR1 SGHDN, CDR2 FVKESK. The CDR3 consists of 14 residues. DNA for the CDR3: TGTGCCAGCAGCAACCGGGACAGATTCTACGAGCAGTACTTC. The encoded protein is CASSNRDRFYEQYF.

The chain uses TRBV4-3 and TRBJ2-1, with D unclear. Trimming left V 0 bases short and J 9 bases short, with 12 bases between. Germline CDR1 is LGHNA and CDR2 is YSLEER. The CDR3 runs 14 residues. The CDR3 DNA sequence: TGCGCCAGCAGCCAAGATCACCCAGCTCGTGAGCAGTTCTTC. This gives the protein CASSQDHPAREQFF.

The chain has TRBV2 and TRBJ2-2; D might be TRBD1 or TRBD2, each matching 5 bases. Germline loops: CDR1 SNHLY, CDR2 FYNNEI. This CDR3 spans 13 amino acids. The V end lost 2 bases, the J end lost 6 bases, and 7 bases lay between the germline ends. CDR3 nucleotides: TGTGCCAGCAGTGAACTGGGGGCCGGGGAGCTGTTTTTT. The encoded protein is CASSELGAGELFF.

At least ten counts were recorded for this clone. As DNA, the CDR3 is TGCGCCAGCAGCTTGCAAAGTCTGGGTACAGGTTACCAAGAGACCCAGTACTTC. Protein: CASSLQSLGTGYQETQYF. The rearrangement joins TRBV5-1 to TRBJ2-5, with a weak D call TRBD1 (5 bases). Germline values: CDR1 SGHRS, CDR2 YFSETQ. The CDR3 contains 18 residues. The V end lost 1 base, the J end lost 0 bases, and 19 bases lay between the germline ends.

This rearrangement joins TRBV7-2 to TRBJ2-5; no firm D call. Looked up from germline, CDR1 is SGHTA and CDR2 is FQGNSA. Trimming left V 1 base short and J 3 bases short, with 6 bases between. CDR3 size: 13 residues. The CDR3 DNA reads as TGTGCCAGCAGCTTAGTCCAGAAAGAGACCCAGTACTTC. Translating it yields CASSLVQKETQYF.